This T cell receptor beta chain was sequenced for a study of blood T cells in healthy people across ages. Study observations and caveats: In older individuals, TCR beta diversity per million T cells was lower, falling roughly linearly with age.

Alongside a J-beta primer mix, a sample-barcoded 5' primer served in a second PCR lasting about 7 to 12 cycles. The template-switch adaptor, which had 12 random nucleotides, put a tag on each cDNA molecule. CDR3-containing paired-end reads numbering at least 2.5 million came from each sample. Each CDR3 protein is one row after TCRdb ran MiXCR on the 5' RACE reads. The sample lists about 1.8 million distinct CDR3 sequences; roughly 49% were seen once. This clonotype was picked up a small number of times. Its target is unknown. The CDR3 loop spans 13 amino acids. The V end lost 2 bases, the J end lost 1 base, and 6 bases lay between the germline ends. Per the germline V gene, CDR1 is MDHEN and CDR2 is SYDVKM.

The chain is built from TRBV28 and TRBJ2-7; D unresolved. The sequencing sample was made of blood. The TCR was taken from a woman between 40 and 50 years old in good health. The CDR3 nucleotides are TGTGCCAGCAGTTTACCAAAATCCTACGAGCAGTACTTC. Its protein is CASSLPKSYEQYF. Full variable domain (missing parts from reference TRBV28 and TRBJ2-7): DVKVTQSSRYLVKRTGEKVFLECVQDMDHENMFWYRQDPGLGLRLIYFSYDVKMKEKGDIPEGYSVSREKKERFSLILESASTNQTSMYLCASSLPKSYEQYFGPGTRLTVT.